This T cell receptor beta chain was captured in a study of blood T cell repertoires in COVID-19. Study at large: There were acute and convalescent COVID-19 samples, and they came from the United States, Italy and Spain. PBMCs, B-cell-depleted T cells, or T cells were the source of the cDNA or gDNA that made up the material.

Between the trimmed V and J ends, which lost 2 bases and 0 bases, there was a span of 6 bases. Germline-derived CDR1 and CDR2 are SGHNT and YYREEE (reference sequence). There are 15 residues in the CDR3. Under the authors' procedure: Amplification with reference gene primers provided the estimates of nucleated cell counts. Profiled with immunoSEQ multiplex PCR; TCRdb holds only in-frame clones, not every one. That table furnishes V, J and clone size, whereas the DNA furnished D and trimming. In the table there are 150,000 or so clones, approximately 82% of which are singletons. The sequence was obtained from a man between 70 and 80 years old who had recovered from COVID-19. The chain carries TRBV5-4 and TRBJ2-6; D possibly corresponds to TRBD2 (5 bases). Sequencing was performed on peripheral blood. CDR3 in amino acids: CASSFEGSGANVLTF. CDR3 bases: TGTGCCAGCAGCTTCGAGGGCTCTGGGGCCAACGTCCTGACTTTC.